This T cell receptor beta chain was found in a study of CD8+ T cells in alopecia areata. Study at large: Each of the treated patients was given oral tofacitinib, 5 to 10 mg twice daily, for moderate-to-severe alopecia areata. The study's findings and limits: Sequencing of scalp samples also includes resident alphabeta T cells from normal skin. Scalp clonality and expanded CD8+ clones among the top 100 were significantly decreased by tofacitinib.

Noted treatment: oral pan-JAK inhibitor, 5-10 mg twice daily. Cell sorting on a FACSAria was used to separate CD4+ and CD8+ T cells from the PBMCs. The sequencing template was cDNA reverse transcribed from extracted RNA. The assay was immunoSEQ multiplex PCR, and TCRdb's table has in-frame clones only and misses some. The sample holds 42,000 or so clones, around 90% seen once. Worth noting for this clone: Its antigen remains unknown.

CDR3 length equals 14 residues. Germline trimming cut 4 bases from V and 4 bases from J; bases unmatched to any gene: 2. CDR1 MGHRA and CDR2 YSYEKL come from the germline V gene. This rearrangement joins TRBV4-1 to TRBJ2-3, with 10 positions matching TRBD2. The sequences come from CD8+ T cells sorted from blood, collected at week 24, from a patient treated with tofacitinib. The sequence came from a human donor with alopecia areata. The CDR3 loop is CASSPLAGADTQYF. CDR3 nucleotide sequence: TGCGCCAGCAGCCCCCTAGCGGGGGCAGATACGCAGTATTTT.